This is a list of T cell receptor beta chains from one sample in a study of tumor-infiltrating lymphocytes in primary liver carcinoma. TCRdb independently ran MiXCR on the multiplex PCR reads; one entry per CDR3 protein. This sample carries 300,000 to 350,000 distinct CDR3 sequences, 65% of them seen once, and the ten largest clones take 5.5% to 7%. The sequenced material came from peripheral blood. The receptors originated from a middle-aged man with primary liver carcinoma and hepatitis B virus infection. Each CDR3 is given with its conserved first and last residue. The order of the fields is V gene, J gene, D gene, clone size, CDR3 protein, CDR3 DNA. The D gene is left open where the match is weak. Size is omitted from some rows. Given values are once, few, many or a class for expanded clones.

V gene: TRBV10-3; J gene: TRBJ1-5; D gene: TRBD1; clone size: .; CDR3 protein: CAIRGDRASNQPQHF; CDR3 DNA: TGTGCCATCAGGGGAGACAGGGCTAGCAATCAGCCCCAGCATTTT
V gene: TRBV11-3; J gene: TRBJ2-1; D gene: .; clone size: .; CDR3 protein: CESSLGQSSYNEQFF; CDR3 DNA: TGTGAAAGCAGCTTAGGCCAGAGCTCCTACAATGAGCAGTTCTTC
V gene: TRBV20-1; J gene: TRBJ2-3; D gene: TRBD2; clone size: once; CDR3 protein: CSALAGGRSDTQYF; CDR3 DNA: TGCAGTGCTCTAGCGGGAGGGAGATCCGATACGCAGTATTTT
V gene: TRBV29-1; J gene: TRBJ2-7; D gene: .; clone size: .; CDR3 protein: CSVAASYEQYF; CDR3 DNA: TGCAGCGTTGCGGCCAGCTACGAGCAGTACTTC
V gene: TRBV11-1; J gene: TRBJ2-3; D gene: .; clone size: .; CDR3 protein: CDSSLSSFGQNTDTQYF; CDR3 DNA: TGTGACAGCAGCTTATCTTCATTTGGACAGAACACGGATACGCAGTATTTT
V gene: TRBV11-1; J gene: TRBJ2-3; D gene: .; clone size: .; CDR3 protein: CASILGECDTQYF; CDR3 DNA: TGTGCCAGCATCTTAGGGGAGTGTGATACGCAGTATTTT
V gene: TRBV6-1; J gene: TRBJ2-1; D gene: .; clone size: .; CDR3 protein: CASCEAPPEHYNEQFF; CDR3 DNA: TGTGCCAGCTGTGAAGCGCCCCCGGAACATTACAATGAGCAGTTCTTC
V gene: TRBV11-2; J gene: TRBJ2-6; D gene: .; clone size: .; CDR3 protein: CASNLVAGANILTF; CDR3 DNA: TGTGCCAGCAACTTAGTGGCTGGGGCCAACATCCTGACTTTC
V gene: TRBV4-1; J gene: TRBJ2-7; D gene: TRBD2; clone size: .; CDR3 protein: CVSSLGLAVPYEQYF; CDR3 DNA: TGCGTCAGCAGCCTCGGACTAGCTGTTCCCTACGAGCAGTACTTC
V gene: TRBV4-2; J gene: TRBJ2-3; D gene: TRBD2; clone size: .; CDR3 protein: CASSQGTSGDTRHF; CDR3 DNA: TGTGCCAGCAGCCAAGGGACTAGCGGAGATACGCGGCATTTT
V gene: TRBV4-1; J gene: TRBJ2-1; D gene: .; clone size: .; CDR3 protein: CASSRMGGRRDEQFF; CDR3 DNA: TGCGCCAGCAGCCGAATGGGGGGCAGGAGAGATGAGCAGTTCTTT
V gene: TRBV11-2; J gene: TRBJ2-7; D gene: .; clone size: .; CDR3 protein: CTSSLDLGTPSYEQYF; CDR3 DNA: TGTACCAGCAGCTTAGATTTGGGAACCCCCTCCTACGAGCAGTACTTC
V gene: TRBV6-6; J gene: TRBJ1-5; D gene: TRBD1; clone size: once; CDR3 protein: CASKTGTVDSYQPQHF; CDR3 DNA: TGTGCCAGCAAGACTGGGACAGTCGATAGCTATCAGCCCCAGCATTTT
V gene: TRBV6-2/TRBV6-3; J gene: TRBJ2-7; D gene: .; clone size: many; CDR3 protein: CASSYRSQTGSGPRSSYEQYF; CDR3 DNA: TGTGCCAGCAGTTACCGATCTCAAACCGGGAGCGGTCCAAGAAGCTCCTACGAGCAGTACTTC
V gene: TRBV5-4; J gene: TRBJ2-1; D gene: .; clone size: .; CDR3 protein: CASSSNMDLSYSEQFF; CDR3 DNA: TGTGCCAGCAGCTCTAATATGGACCTCTCCTACAGTGAGCAGTTCTTC
V gene: TRBV28; J gene: TRBJ2-1; D gene: .; clone size: many; CDR3 protein: CASIGNEQFF; CDR3 DNA: TGTGCCAGCATAGGCAATGAGCAGTTCTTC
V gene: TRBV5-1; J gene: TRBJ1-1; D gene: .; clone size: .; CDR3 protein: CASSLDGEVTEAFF; CDR3 DNA: TGCGCCAGCAGCTTGGATGGTGAGGTCACTGAAGCTTTCTTT
V gene: TRBV11-1; J gene: TRBJ2-7; D gene: .; clone size: .; CDR3 protein: CTSSQLDSFSYEQYF; CDR3 DNA: TGTACCAGTAGCCAACTCGACAGTTTCTCCTACGAGCAGTACTTC
V gene: TRBV11-2; J gene: TRBJ2-5; D gene: .; clone size: many; CDR3 protein: CASSPSLGSPETQYF; CDR3 DNA: TGTGCCAGCAGCCCCAGCTTGGGGTCTCCGGAGACCCAGTACTTC
V gene: TRBV4-3; J gene: TRBJ2-7; D gene: TRBD1; clone size: .; CDR3 protein: CVSSQSGTGGIYEQYF; CDR3 DNA: TGCGTCAGCAGCCAATCCGGGACAGGGGGCATCTACGAGCAGTACTTC
V gene: TRBV11-2; J gene: TRBJ2-3; D gene: .; clone size: .; CDR3 protein: CASGQSPDTQYF; CDR3 DNA: TGTGCCTCCGGGCAGTCCCCAGATACGCAATATTTT
V gene: TRBV10-3; J gene: TRBJ2-7; D gene: .; clone size: .; CDR3 protein: CGIRDQSPSEQYF; CDR3 DNA: TGTGGCATCAGGGACCAATCGCCGTCCGAGCAGTACTTC
V gene: TRBV11-2; J gene: TRBJ2-7; D gene: .; clone size: .; CDR3 protein: CANSLGRRPYEHYF; CDR3 DNA: TGTGCCAACAGCTTAGGGCGTAGGCCCTACGAGCACTACTTC
V gene: TRBV4-1; J gene: TRBJ2-5; D gene: TRBD2; clone size: many; CDR3 protein: CASSQAVAGLAAQETQYF; CDR3 DNA: TGCGCCAGCAGCCAAGCTGTGGCGGGACTAGCAGCGCAAGAGACCCAGTACTTC
V gene: TRBV6-1; J gene: TRBJ2-7; D gene: TRBD1; clone size: few; CDR3 protein: CASGQGLHYEQYF; CDR3 DNA: TGTGCCAGCGGACAGGGTCTCCATTACGAGCAGTACTTC